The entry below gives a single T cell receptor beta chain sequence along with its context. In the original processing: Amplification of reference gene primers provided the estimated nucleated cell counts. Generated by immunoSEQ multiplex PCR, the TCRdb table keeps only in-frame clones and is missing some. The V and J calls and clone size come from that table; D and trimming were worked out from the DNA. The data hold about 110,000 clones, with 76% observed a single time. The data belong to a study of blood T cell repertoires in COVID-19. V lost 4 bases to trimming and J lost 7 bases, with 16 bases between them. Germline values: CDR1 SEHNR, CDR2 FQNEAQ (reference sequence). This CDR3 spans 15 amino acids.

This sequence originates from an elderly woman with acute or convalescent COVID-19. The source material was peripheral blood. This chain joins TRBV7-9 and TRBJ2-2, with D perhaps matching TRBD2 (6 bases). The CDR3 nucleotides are TGTGCCAGCAGCTCGGGAGACAGCGTGGACGGGGAGCTGTTTTTT. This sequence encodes CASSSGDSVDGELFF.